The 18 T cell receptor beta chains below come from one sample, sequenced in a study of T-cell reconstitution after alpha-beta-depleted transplantation in children. Researchers prepared the TCRbeta library using unique molecular identifiers, the study reports. One entry per CDR3 protein, called by TCRdb with MiXCR from the PCR reads. The sample lists about 300,000 distinct CDR3 sequences, around 9.1% occurring once. The sample consisted of PBMCs, taken before TCRalphabeta/CD19-depleted stem cell transplant. All receptors come from a boy in the first two years of life with acute myeloid leukemia, due to receive a stem cell transplant.

In its sample, this clonotype was seen many times. One junction end disagrees with the germline gene, perhaps due to a read error. This rearrangement joins TRBV7-3 to TRBJ1-5; maybe TRBD1 (5 bases). The CDR3 length is 13 residues. From germline, CDR1 is SGHTA and CDR2 FQGTGA. The CDR3 here is CSSSLDRYQPQHF. The DNA of the CDR3 is TGTTCCAGCAGCTTAGACAGATATCAGCCCCAGCATTTT.

This clonotype was picked up many times. The gene calls are TRBV12-3 or TRBV12-4 and TRBJ2-5, with a possible D match to TRBD1 (6 bases). The CDR3 consists of 15 residues. V was shortened by 3 bases and J by 4 bases, with 15 bases between the two germline ends. CDR3: CASSFQGCSAETQYF. The CDR3 DNA reads as TGTGCCAGCAGTTTCCAGGGGTGCTCGGCAGAGACCCAGTACTTC.

The chain links TRBV10-3 to TRBJ1-1; D is ambiguous. V lost 0 bases to trimming and J lost 1 base, with 6 bases between them. The CDR3 sequence is 14 residues long. Germline CDR1 is ENHRY and CDR2 is SYGVKD. DNA for the CDR3: TGTGCCATCAGTGAGTCGCAACAGAACACTGAAGCTTTCTTT. This encodes CAISESQQNTEAFF.

At least ten counts were recorded for this clonotype. The V call is TRBV9, the J call TRBJ1-2, with 12 bases that match TRBD1. Germline CDR1 SGDLS, CDR2 YYNGEE. CDR3 length equals 16 residues. V was pared by 2 bases and J by 3 bases, with 5 bases of the junction left unmatched. The CDR3 protein is CASSVSGTGGYYGYTF. The CDR3 nucleotides read TGTGCCAGCAGCGTTTCCGGGACAGGGGGCTACTATGGCTACACCTTC.

This clonotype was recorded at least ten times. The chain carries TRBV4-2 and TRBJ2-7; a possible D gene is TRBD2 (6 bases). The V end lost 8 bases, the J end lost 1 base, and 12 bases lay between the germline ends. CDR1 LGHNA and CDR2 YNFKEQ come from the germline V gene. This CDR3 has 13 amino acids. The CDR3 sequence is CASWVAESYEQYF. The CDR3 DNA reads as TGTGCCAGCTGGGTAGCGGAGTCCTACGAGCAGTACTTC.

On this clonotype itself: At one end the junction does not follow the germline gene, possibly because of a read error. The chain carries TRBV25-1 and TRBJ2-7, with TRBD1 as a possible D gene (5 bases). Germline V lookup: CDR1 MGHDK, CDR2 SYGVNS. The CDR3 length is 15 residues. Written as DNA, the CDR3 is TGTGCCACCAGTGAAATAGGACAACCATCCTACGAGCAGTACTTC. Amino acid sequence: CATSEIGQPSYEQYF.

This clonotype was observed many times. The rearrangement joins TRBV12-3 or TRBV12-4 to TRBJ2-1; D might be TRBD2 (6 bases). The CDR3 has 11 residues. V lost 8 bases to trimming and J lost 10 bases, with 12 bases between them. CDR3 amino acids: CASGPLAEQFF. DNA of the CDR3: TGTGCCAGCGGCCCTCTAGCGGAGCAGTTCTTC.

This clonotype was observed a handful of times. The V gene is TRBV23-1, the J gene TRBJ2-3, with D perhaps matching TRBD2 (5 bases). TRBV23-1 carries the ORF label, with uncertain function. The CDR3 sequence is 17 residues long. Between the trimmed V and J ends, which lost 0 bases and 0 bases, there was a span of 13 bases. The CDR3 bases are TGCGCCAGCAGTCAATCGTATGATGAGGGCAGCACAGATACGCAGTATTTT. It is translated as CASSQSYDEGSTDTQYF.

This clonotype appeared a few times. This rearrangement joins TRBV18 to TRBJ2-1; a weak D match, TRBD2 (6 bases). CDR3 size: 13 residues. V lost 4 bases and J 15 bases, leaving 19 bases between the germline ends. Germline CDR1 KGHSH, CDR2 LQKENI. The CDR3: CASSQTLAEVGFF. DNA of the CDR3: TGTGCCAGCTCACAGACTTTAGCGGAGGTGGGGTTCTTC. The whole variable domain, filled in from reference TRBV18 and TRBJ2-1, reads NAGVMQNPRHLVRRRGQEARLRCSPMKGHSHVYWYRQLPEEGLKFMVYLQKENIIDESGMPKERFSAEFPKEGPSILRIQQVVRGDSAAYFCASSQTLAEVGFFGPGTRLTVL.

This clonotype was detected ten times or more. The chain combines TRBV20-1 with TRBJ1-2; TRBD1 agrees at 7 bases. CDR3 length equals 15 residues. Germline V gene sequence: CDR1 DFQATT, CDR2 SNEGSKA (reference sequence). The ends lost 0 bases at V and 4 bases at J; junction bases unmatched: 8. CDR3: CSARDRGPDPYGYTF. The DNA of the CDR3 is TGCAGTGCTAGAGATAGGGGGCCGGACCCCTATGGCTACACCTTC.

This clonotype has just a few counts. This chain uses TRBV20-1 with TRBJ2-2, with 10 bases fitting TRBD2. V dropped 6 bases and J dropped 5; count of bases not matched to a gene: 6. Germline loops: CDR1 DFQATT, CDR2 SNEGSKA (reference sequence). The CDR3 totals 14 residues. The CDR3 loop is CSAPLAGATGELFF. The CDR3 DNA reads TGCAGTGCCCCCCTAGCGGGAGCTACCGGGGAGCTGTTTTTT.

This clonotype was detected ten times or more. The chain carries TRBV11-1 and TRBJ2-6; D gene uncertain. The CDR3 has 21 amino acids. CDR1 SGHAT and CDR2 FQDESV come from the germline V gene (reference sequence). V dropped 3 bases and J dropped 2 bases, with 26 bases sitting between them. The DNA for the CDR3 is TGTGCCAGCAGCTTCGGTGCAGGCCTGTTAAAGTCTGGGGCTGGGGCCAACGTCCTGACTTTC. Translating it yields CASSFGAGLLKSGAGANVLTF.

This clonotype has ten or more counts. The chain combines TRBV11-2 with TRBJ2-1, with 7 nucleotides matching TRBD2. Per the germline V gene, CDR1 is SGHAT and CDR2 is FQNNGV. The CDR3 covers 15 residues. The junction had 13 bases not matched to a gene; V was cut back by 7 bases and J by 7 bases. The CDR3 sequence is CASTPVGLAANEQFF. The CDR3 region has the DNA TGTGCCAGCACCCCAGTCGGTCTAGCGGCAAATGAGCAGTTCTTC.

This clonotype has a count of ten or more. The chain couples TRBV28 to TRBJ2-7, with D perhaps TRBD1 (6 bases). The germline V gene encodes CDR1 MDHEN and CDR2 SYDVKM. The CDR3 runs 14 residues. Between the trimmed V and J ends, which lost 6 bases and 6 bases, there was a span of 18 bases. The CDR3 here is CASSYVGQTGEQYF. The CDR3 DNA reads TGTGCCAGCAGCTACGTAGGACAGACGGGCGAGCAGTACTTC.

Many counts were recorded for this clonotype. The gene calls are TRBV19 and TRBJ2-1; TRBD2 aligns across 8 bases. The CDR3 is 16 residues long. Losses at the gene ends were 7 bases for V and 8 bases for J; bases not matched to a gene: 16. The germline V gene encodes CDR1 LNHDA and CDR2 SQIVND (reference sequence). The CDR3 nucleotides read TGTGCCAGTACCCCCTTCTTAGCGGGAAATGGTCATGAGCAGTTCTTC. It yields the protein CASTPFLAGNGHEQFF.

This clonotype has a handful of counts. V gene TRBV19 combines with J gene TRBJ1-4; D not resolved. The germline V gene encodes CDR1 LNHDA and CDR2 SQIVND (reference sequence). V lost 4 bases to trimming and J lost 1 base, with 13 bases between them. This CDR3 is 16 amino acids long. DNA of the CDR3: TGTGCCAGTAGTACACCGGGAGGAGTAACTAATGAAAAACTGTTTTTT. Encoded protein: CASSTPGGVTNEKLFF.

This clonotype has at least ten counts. The rearrangement joins TRBV29-1 to TRBJ2-3; a weak D match, TRBD1 (5 bases). V lost 6 bases and J 0 bases, leaving 19 bases between the germline ends. CDR3 size: 16 residues. Germline values: CDR1 SQVTM, CDR2 ANQGSEA. The CDR3 loop reads CSVSRIRGASTDTQYF. CDR3 bases: TGCAGCGTCTCTCGTATTAGGGGTGCTAGCACAGATACGCAGTATTTT.

This clonotype was counted at least ten times. The CDR3 DNA follows: TGTGCCATCAGGACTAGCGGGGAAGAGACCCAGTACTTC. Protein: CAIRTSGEETQYF. The V gene is TRBV10-3, the J gene TRBJ2-5; 11 bases match TRBD2. V was pared by 6 bases and J by 3 bases, with 0 bases of the junction left unmatched. The CDR3 loop spans 13 amino acids. The germline V gene encodes CDR1 ENHRY and CDR2 SYGVKD.